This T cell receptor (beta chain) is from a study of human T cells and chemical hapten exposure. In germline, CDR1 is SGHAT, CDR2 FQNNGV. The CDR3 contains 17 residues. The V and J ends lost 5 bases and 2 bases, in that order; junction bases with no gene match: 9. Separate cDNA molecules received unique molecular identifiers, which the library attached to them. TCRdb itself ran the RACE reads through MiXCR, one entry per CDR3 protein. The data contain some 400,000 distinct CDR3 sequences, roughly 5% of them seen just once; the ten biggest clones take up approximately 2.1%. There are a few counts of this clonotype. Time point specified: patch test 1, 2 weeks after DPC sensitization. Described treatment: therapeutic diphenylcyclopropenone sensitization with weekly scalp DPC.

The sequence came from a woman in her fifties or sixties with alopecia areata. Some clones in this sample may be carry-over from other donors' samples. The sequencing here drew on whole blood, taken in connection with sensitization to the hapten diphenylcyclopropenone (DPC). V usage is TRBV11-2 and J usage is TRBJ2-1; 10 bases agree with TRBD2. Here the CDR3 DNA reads TGTGCCAGCAGCACCGCGACTAGCGGGTACCCCTACAATGAGCAGTTCTTC. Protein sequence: CASSTATSGYPYNEQFF.